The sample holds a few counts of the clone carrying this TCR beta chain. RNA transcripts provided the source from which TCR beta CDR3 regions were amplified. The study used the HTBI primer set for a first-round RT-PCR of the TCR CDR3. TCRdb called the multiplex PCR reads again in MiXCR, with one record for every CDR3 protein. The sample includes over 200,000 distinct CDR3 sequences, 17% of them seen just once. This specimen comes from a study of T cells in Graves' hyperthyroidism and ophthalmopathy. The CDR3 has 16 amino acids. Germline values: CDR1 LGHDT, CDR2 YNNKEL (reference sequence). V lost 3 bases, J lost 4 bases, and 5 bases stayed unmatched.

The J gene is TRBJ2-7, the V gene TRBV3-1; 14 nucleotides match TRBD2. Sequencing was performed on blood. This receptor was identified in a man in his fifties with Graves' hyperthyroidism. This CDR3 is CASSQGLAGAGYEQYF. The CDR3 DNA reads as TGTGCCAGCAGCCAGGGACTAGCGGGAGCGGGGTACGAGCAGTACTTC.